This T cell receptor (beta chain) stems from a study of control samples from healthy donors and cancer patients (dated by TCRdb to the early 2020s). A word on this clone: The clone's antigen remains unknown. No much larger clone is present one base from it, and per-base qualities are unavailable.

To prepare the library, the immunoSEQ multiplex PCR assay was applied. In its TCRdb copy, this immuneACCESS table keeps in-frame sequences only and misses some clones. Where compared with another copy, unresolved V genes explain less than half of these, and the others have no known cause. The sample has around 110,000 clones on record, over 90% of them singletons. The ten largest clonotypes hold about 2.5% of the sample. In the germline V gene, CDR1 corresponds to MNHEY and CDR2 to SVGEGT. The CDR3 starts with the cysteine, ends with the phenylalanine, and has 20 residues. Just CDR3 DNA is preserved here, 60 bases in frame from base 1. Here V drops 2 bases and J drops 1 base, and the junction holds 17 bases not matched to any gene.

The receptor's source is a man aged 25 to 40 in good health. Sequencing used blood. The V gene is TRBV6-2 or TRBV6-3 and the J gene is TRBJ2-4; 7 of the junction bases match TRBD1. The sequenced DNA: TGTGCCAGCAGTTACCTAGGTCCCGGGACAGCGAACGCGGCCAAAAACATTCAGTACTTC. This encodes CASSYLGPGTANAAKNIQYF.